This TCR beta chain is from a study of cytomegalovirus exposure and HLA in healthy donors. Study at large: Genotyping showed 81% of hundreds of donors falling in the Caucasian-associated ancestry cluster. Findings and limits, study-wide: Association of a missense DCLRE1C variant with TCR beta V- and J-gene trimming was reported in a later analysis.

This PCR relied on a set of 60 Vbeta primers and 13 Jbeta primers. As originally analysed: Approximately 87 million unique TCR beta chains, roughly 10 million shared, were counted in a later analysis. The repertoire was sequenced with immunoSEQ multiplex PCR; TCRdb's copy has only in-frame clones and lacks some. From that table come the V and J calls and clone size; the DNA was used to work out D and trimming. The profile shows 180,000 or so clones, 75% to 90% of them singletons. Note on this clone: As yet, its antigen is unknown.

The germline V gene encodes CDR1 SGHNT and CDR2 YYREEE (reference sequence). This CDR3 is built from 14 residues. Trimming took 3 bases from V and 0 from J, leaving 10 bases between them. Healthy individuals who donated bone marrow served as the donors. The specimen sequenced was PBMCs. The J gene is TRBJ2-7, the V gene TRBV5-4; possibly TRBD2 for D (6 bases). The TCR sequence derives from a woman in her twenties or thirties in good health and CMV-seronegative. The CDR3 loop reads CASSWTGSSYEQYF. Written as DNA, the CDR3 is TGTGCCAGCAGCTGGACCGGGAGCTCCTACGAGCAGTACTTC.